The 8 T cell receptor beta chains below were found in one sample sequenced in a study of shared clonotypes between healthy human individuals. The method was immunoSEQ multiplex PCR; TCRdb's version includes in-frame clones alone and lacks a portion of them. The sample has around 690,000 clones, 90% seen once; the top ten hold 34%. The specimen sequenced was memory CD8+ T cells from PBMCs. Regarding subset: CD45RO+ cells pooled with CCR7-negative TemRA cells. These receptors originate from a man younger than 30 in good health. Some clones in this sample may be carry-over from other donors' samples.

J is TRBJ2-1 and V is TRBV6-1; weak D call: TRBD2 (5 bases). The CDR3 is made up of 14 amino acids. In germline, CDR1 is MNHNS, CDR2 SASEGT. With 8 bases removed from V and 4 bases from J, the gap between germline ends came to 15 bases. The CDR3 sequence: CASLEGRPYNEQFF. The CDR3 bases are TGTGCCAGCTTAGAGGGTCGACCTTACAATGAGCAGTTCTTC.

The chain employs TRBV15 and TRBJ2-3; no definite D call. Per germline, CDR1 LNHNV and CDR2 YYDKDF (reference sequence). The length of the CDR3 is 13 residues. The germline V and J ends were trimmed by 0 bases and 5 bases, with 6 bases remaining between them. In DNA, the CDR3 is TGTGCCACCAGCAGAGATTGGGGAGATACGCAGTATTTT. Amino acid sequence: CATSRDWGDTQYF.

The rearrangement links TRBV27 to TRBJ2-7; D tentatively fits TRBD1 or TRBD2 (6 bases each). CDR1 and CDR2 from the germline V gene are MNHEY and SMNVEV (reference sequence). The CDR3 sequence is 12 residues long. The V and J ends lost 6 bases and 6 bases respectively, with 12 bases between them. The CDR3 coding sequence is TGTGCCAGCAGCCGGGGGCTCCGCGAGCAGTACTTC. It codes for CASSRGLREQYF.

The chain carries TRBV5-8 and TRBJ2-4; D unresolved. Trimming removed 1 base at V and 6 bases at J, with 5 bases between. The CDR3 sequence is 12 residues long. The germline V gene encodes CDR1 SGHTS and CDR2 YDEGEE. The CDR3 DNA reads TGTGCCAGCAGCTTGATGGGAAACATTCAGTACTTC. Translated, it gives CASSLMGNIQYF.

The chain links TRBV4-1 to TRBJ2-7; D is possibly TRBD1 (6 bases). CDR3 size: 14 residues. Trimming removed 1 base from V and 3 bases from J, with 10 bases in between. CDR1 is MGHRA and CDR2 is YSYEKL in the germline V gene. Written as DNA, the CDR3 is TGCGCCAGCAGCCAAGGGACAGTTGTCTACGAGCAGTACTTC. Amino acids: CASSQGTVVYEQYF.

This rearrangement joins TRBV7-9 to TRBJ2-7, with D unclear. The CDR3 is 17 residues long. The V end lost 1 base, the J end lost 2 bases, and 18 bases lay between the germline ends. Germline-derived CDR1 and CDR2 are SEHNR and FQNEAQ (reference sequence). CDR3 sequence reads: CASSLVSFQAAPYEQYF. Here the CDR3 DNA reads TGTGCCAGCAGCTTAGTTTCCTTCCAAGCAGCCCCCTACGAGCAGTACTTC.

The chain couples TRBV30 to TRBJ2-7; 7 nucleotides align to TRBD2. The V segment lost 5 bases and the J segment 4 bases; nucleotides outside the gene matches: 8. This CDR3 has 13 amino acids. The V gene's germline CDR1 is GTSNPN and CDR2 SVGIG (reference sequence). As DNA, the CDR3 is TGTGCCTGGCGCAGGGAGGGCTCTTACGAGCAGTACTTC. Translated, it gives CAWRREGSYEQYF.

CDR3 DNA sequence: TGTGCCAGCAGTCATACAGGGTCCCACGAGCAGTACTTC. Translated: CASSHTGSHEQYF. The chain uses TRBV27 and TRBJ2-7, with D possibly matching TRBD1 (6 bases). With 5 bases removed from V and 5 bases from J, the gap between germline ends came to 13 bases. The CDR3 is 13 amino acids. CDR1 and CDR2 from the germline V gene are MNHEY and SMNVEV (reference sequence).